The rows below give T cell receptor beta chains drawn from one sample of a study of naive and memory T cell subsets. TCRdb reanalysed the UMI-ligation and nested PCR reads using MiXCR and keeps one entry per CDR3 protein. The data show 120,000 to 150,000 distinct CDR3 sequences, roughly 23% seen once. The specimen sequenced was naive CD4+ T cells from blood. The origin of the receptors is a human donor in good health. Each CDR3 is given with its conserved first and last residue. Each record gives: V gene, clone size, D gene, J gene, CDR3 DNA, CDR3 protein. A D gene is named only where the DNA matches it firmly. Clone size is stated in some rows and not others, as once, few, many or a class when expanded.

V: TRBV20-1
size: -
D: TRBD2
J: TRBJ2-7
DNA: TGCAGTGCTGTTAGCGGGAGGATTTACGAGCAGTACTTC
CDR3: CSAVSGRIYEQYF

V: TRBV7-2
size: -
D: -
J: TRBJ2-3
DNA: TGTGCCAGCAGCTTAGATTGGGGCACAGATACGCAGTATTTT
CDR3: CASSLDWGTDTQYF

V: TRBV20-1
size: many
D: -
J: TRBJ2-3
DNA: TGCAGTGGAGTAGTCGGCTTGGATACGCAGTATTTT
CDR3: CSGVVGLDTQYF

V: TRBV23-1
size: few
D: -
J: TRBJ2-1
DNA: TGCGCCAGCAGTCGGGAGCGGTCCTACAATGAGCAGTTCTTC
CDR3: CASSRERSYNEQFF

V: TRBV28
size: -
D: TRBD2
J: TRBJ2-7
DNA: TGTGCCAGCAGTTTGGGTTCGCAGGGACTATACGAGCAGTACTTC
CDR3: CASSLGSQGLYEQYF

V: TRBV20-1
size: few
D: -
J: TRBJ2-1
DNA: TGCAGTGCTAGTGAGGTTTGGAGGGGGCGCAATGAGCAGTTCTTC
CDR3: CSASEVWRGRNEQFF

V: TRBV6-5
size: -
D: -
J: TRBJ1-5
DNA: TGTGCCAGCAGTCGTCGAGGCAATCAGCCCCAGCATTTT
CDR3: CASSRRGNQPQHF

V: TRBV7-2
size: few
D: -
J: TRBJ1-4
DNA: TGTGCCAGCAGCTTAGACAGCTCTAATGAAAAACTGTTTTTT
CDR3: CASSLDSSNEKLFF

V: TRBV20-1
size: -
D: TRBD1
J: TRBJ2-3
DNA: TGCAGTGCTAGATGGACAGGCCCCACAGATACGCAGTATTTT
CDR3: CSARWTGPTDTQYF

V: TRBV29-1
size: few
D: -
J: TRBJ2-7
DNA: TGCAGCGTTGAAGATTGGTTACGAGGCGGAGAGCAGTACTTC
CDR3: CSVEDWLRGGEQYF

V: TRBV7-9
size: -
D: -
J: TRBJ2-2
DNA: TGTGCCAGCAGCTTATCGAGGCCGACGAACACCGGGGAGCTGTTTTTT
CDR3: CASSLSRPTNTGELFF

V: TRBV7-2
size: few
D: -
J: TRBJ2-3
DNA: TGTGCCAGCAGCTCGACCTTTTCTGATACGCAGTATTTT
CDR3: CASSSTFSDTQYF

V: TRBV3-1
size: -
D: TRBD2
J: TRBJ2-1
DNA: TGTGCCAGCAGCCTAGGAGGAGCGGGAAGGGAGCAGTTCTTC
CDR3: CASSLGGAGREQFF

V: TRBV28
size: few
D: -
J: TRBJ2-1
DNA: TGTGCCAGCAGGTCAGCCTGGGGCTCCTACAATGAGCAGTTCTTC
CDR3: CASRSAWGSYNEQFF

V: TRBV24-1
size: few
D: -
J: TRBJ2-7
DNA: TGTGCCACCAGTGATCGAGACGGCTCCTACGAGCAGTACTTC
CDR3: CATSDRDGSYEQYF

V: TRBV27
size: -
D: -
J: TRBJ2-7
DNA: TGTGCCAGCAGTCCTCGGATAGCGGCAACCTACGAGCAGTACTTC
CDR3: CASSPRIAATYEQYF

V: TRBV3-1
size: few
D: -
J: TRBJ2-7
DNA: TGTGCCAGCAGCCAAGATATCGTAACCTGGGAGCAGTACTTC
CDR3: CASSQDIVTWEQYF

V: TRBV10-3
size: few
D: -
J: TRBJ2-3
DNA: TGTGCCACCCGAGCGCTGGGCAGCACAGATACGCAGTATTTT
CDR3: CATRALGSTDTQYF

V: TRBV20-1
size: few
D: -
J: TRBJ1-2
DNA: TGCAGTGCTAGAGCGACCCGCGGGCAGGGCTATGGCTACACCTTC
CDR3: CSARATRGQGYGYTF

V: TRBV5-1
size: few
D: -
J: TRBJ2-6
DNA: TGCGCCAGCAGCTCCGACAACTCTGGGGCCAACGTCCTGACTTTC
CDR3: CASSSDNSGANVLTF

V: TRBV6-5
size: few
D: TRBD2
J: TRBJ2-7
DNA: TGTGCCACCAAACCTGCTCGGGGGGTCTACGAGCAGTACTTC
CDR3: CATKPARGVYEQYF

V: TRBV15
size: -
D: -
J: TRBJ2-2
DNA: TGTGCCACCAGCAGATTCGTCGTAGACCGAAACACCGGGGAGCTGTTTTTT
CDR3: CATSRFVVDRNTGELFF

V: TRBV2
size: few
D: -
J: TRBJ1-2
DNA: TGTGCCAACAGGGCGAGGCAGGGGAGCTATGGCTACACCTTC
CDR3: CANRARQGSYGYTF

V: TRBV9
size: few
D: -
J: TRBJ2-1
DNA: TGTGCCAGCAGCTCGACCGACCGATTGACTTACAATGAGCAGTTCTTC
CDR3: CASSSTDRLTYNEQFF